Following are 21 T cell receptor beta chains from one sample sequenced in a study of blood T cell repertoires in COVID-19. TCRdb keeps only in-frame clones here, not all; method: immunoSEQ multiplex PCR. The data contain 350,000 to 450,000 clones, approximately 93% of them singletons. The sequenced sample was PBMCs or T cells enriched from blood (not recorded which). Receptor source: a woman between 35 and 50 years old who had been exposed to COVID-19.

This chain uses TRBV15 with TRBJ2-2; D gene ambiguous. Germline loops: CDR1 LNHNV, CDR2 YYDKDF (reference sequence). V was shortened by 5 bases and J by 8 bases, with 21 bases between the two germline ends. The CDR3 spans 16 residues. The DNA of the CDR3 is TGTGCCACCAGCCGCCGGGTCAACCTCCAAACGGGGGAGCTGTTTTTT. Translated: CATSRRVNLQTGELFF.

The chain has TRBV5-4 and TRBJ2-3, with 8 bases that match TRBD2. CDR3 length: 15 residues. V was pared by 7 bases and J by 5 bases, with 12 bases of the junction left unmatched. Germline V CDR1 and CDR2: SGHNT, YYREEE (reference sequence). The DNA for the CDR3 is TGTGCCAGCTCCTCCTCGGGGGGGGGCGTAGATACGCAGTATTTT. Protein: CASSSSGGGVDTQYF.

The chain joins TRBV7-2 to TRBJ2-5, with 10 bases aligning to TRBD2. V gave up 5 bases and J gave up 4 bases; unmatched junction bases: 10. The CDR3 sequence is 16 residues long. Per the germline V gene, CDR1 is SGHTA and CDR2 is FQGNSA. The CDR3, as DNA: TGTGCCAGCAGCGGAAATTGGCTAGCGGGGGCAGAGACCCAGTACTTC. Protein sequence: CASSGNWLAGAETQYF.

This chain links TRBV27 with TRBJ1-4, with D unresolved. V was shortened by 3 bases and J by 7 bases, with 12 bases between the two germline ends. This CDR3 is 14 amino acids long. CDR1 is MNHEY, CDR2 SMNVEV, per germline (reference sequence). DNA for the CDR3: TGTGCCAGCAGTTTTCGGGGATTGGGTGAAAAACTGTTTTTT. Translating it yields CASSFRGLGEKLFF. Looking up the rest from reference TRBV27 and TRBJ1-4 gives the full variable domain: EAQVTQNPRYLITVTGKKLTVTCSQNMNHEYMSWYRQDPGLGLRQIYYSMNVEVTDKGDVPEGYKVSRKEKRNFPLILESPSPNQTSLYFCASSFRGLGEKLFFGSGTQLSVL.

V usage is TRBV5-1 and J usage is TRBJ2-5, with D hard to call. Germline V CDR1 and CDR2: SGHRS, YFSETQ. CDR3 length equals 12 residues. Trimming left V 2 bases short and J 5 bases short, with 7 bases between. The DNA of the CDR3 is TGCGCCAGCAGCTTAAAACGGGAGACCCAGTACTTC. Protein product: CASSLKRETQYF.

In its sample, this clone was seen a few times. J is TRBJ1-2 and V is TRBV2; 7 bases line up with TRBD1. This CDR3 is 14 amino acids long. CDR1 is SNHLY, CDR2 FYNNEI, per germline. Losses at the gene ends were 6 bases for V and 8 bases for J; bases not matched to a gene: 12. The CDR3 reads CASSETGTPEGYTF. As DNA, the CDR3 is TGTGCCAGCAGCGAGACAGGGACACCCGAGGGCTACACCTTC.

The gene calls are TRBV3-1 (or the pseudogene TRBV3-2) and TRBJ2-3; 12 bases match TRBD2. The CDR3 is made up of 16 amino acids. CDR1 and CDR2 (germline): LGHDT, YNNKEL (reference sequence). The ends lost 4 bases at V and 3 bases at J; junction bases unmatched: 5. In DNA form, the CDR3 reads TGTGCCAGCAGCCCTAGCGGGAGGGCCGTAACAGATACGCAGTATTTT. Amino acid sequence: CASSPSGRAVTDTQYF.

The J gene is TRBJ2-1, the V gene TRBV18, with D maybe TRBD2 (5 bases). Looked up from germline, CDR1 is KGHSH and CDR2 is LQKENI. V lost 0 bases and J 1 base, leaving 10 bases between the germline ends. The CDR3 covers 16 residues. The CDR3 loop reads CASSPPSRGSYNEQFF. In DNA, the CDR3 is TGTGCCAGCTCACCACCTTCTCGGGGTTCCTACAATGAGCAGTTCTTC. The whole variable domain, remainder taken from reference TRBV18 and TRBJ2-1, is NAGVMQNPRHLVRRRGQEARLRCSPMKGHSHVYWYRQLPEEGLKFMVYLQKENIIDESGMPKERFSAEFPKEGPSILRIQQVVRGDSAAYFCASSPPSRGSYNEQFFGPGTRLTVL.

This clone was detected once. The V call is TRBV18, the J call TRBJ1-1; the match to TRBD1 covers 8 bases. Trimming at V came to 2 bases and at J to 4 bases, leaving 6 bases not matched to a gene. This CDR3 has 15 amino acids. CDR1 and CDR2 from the germline V gene are KGHSH and LQKENI. As DNA, the CDR3 is TGTGCCAGCTCACCAATACAGGGGGGAGGCACTGAAGCTTTCTTT. This gives the protein CASSPIQGGGTEAFF.

V usage is TRBV2 and J usage is TRBJ1-1, with TRBD1 identical over 10 bases. The germline V gene encodes CDR1 SNHLY and CDR2 FYNNEI. The CDR3 runs 15 residues. V lost 11 bases to trimming and J lost 1 base; unmatched junction nucleotides: 10. The DNA of the CDR3 is TGTGCCGGAAACCCTCGGACAGGGGGGAACACTGAAGCTTTCTTT. Encoded protein: CAGNPRTGGNTEAFF.

The chain uses TRBV19 and TRBJ2-6, with 10 bases matching TRBD1. Trimming removed 5 bases from V and 0 bases from J; junction bases left unmatched: 4. The CDR3 is 17 amino acids. The germline V gene has CDR1 LNHDA and CDR2 SQIVND (reference sequence). The CDR3 DNA follows: TGTGCCAGTAGTCGGGACAGGGGCCCCTCTGGGGCCAACGTCCTGACTTTC. This codes for CASSRDRGPSGANVLTF.

The chain uses TRBV2 and TRBJ2-3, with D maybe TRBD2 (7 bases). From germline, CDR1 is SNHLY and CDR2 FYNNEI. V was clipped by 8 bases and J by 4 bases, with 19 bases between them. This CDR3 comprises 15 residues. The CDR3 sequence is CASATRRGGADTQYF. The CDR3 region has the DNA TGTGCCAGCGCAACTAGGAGGGGGGGCGCAGATACGCAGTATTTT.

The V call is TRBV12-3 or TRBV12-4, the J call TRBJ1-1; TRBD1 might be the D (6 bases). V was cut by 7 bases and J by 6 bases, with 12 bases left in between. The CDR3 loop spans 12 amino acids. CDR3 in amino acids: CASTSGGPEAFF. CDR3 coding DNA: TGTGCCAGCACCTCGGGGGGGCCTGAAGCTTTCTTT.

CDR3 DNA sequence: TGTGCCAGCAGCCCAGACATTCCCATAACCTATGGCTACACCTTC. It yields the protein CASSPDIPITYGYTF. This chain links TRBV2 with TRBJ1-2; no reliable D call. V was cut by 6 bases and J by 4 bases, with 18 bases left in between. This CDR3 comprises 15 residues. The germline V gene encodes CDR1 SNHLY and CDR2 FYNNEI.

CDR3 in DNA: TGTGCCAGTAGTTTTTCGTCCAGCACAGATACGCAGTATTTT. This gives the protein CASSFSSSTDTQYF. The J gene is TRBJ2-3, the V gene TRBV19; D remains unclear. V lost 5 bases and J 0 bases, leaving 9 bases between the germline ends. Germline loops: CDR1 LNHDA, CDR2 SQIVND (reference sequence). This CDR3 is built from 14 residues.

The rearrangement uses TRBV6-5 and TRBJ1-1, with TRBD1 as a possible D gene (6 bases). Trimming stripped 5 bases from V and 3 bases from J, with 13 bases between. The CDR3 contains 14 residues. The germline V gene has CDR1 MNHEY and CDR2 SVGAGI. The CDR3 bases are TGTGCCAGCAGTAGCCCAGGACAGTACACTGAAGCTTTCTTT. As protein: CASSSPGQYTEAFF.

V gene TRBV14 combines with J gene TRBJ2-3; 8 bases are a match to TRBD2. V lost 4 bases to trimming and J lost 5 bases; unmatched junction nucleotides: 17. The CDR3 is 18 residues long. CDR1 is SGHDN and CDR2 is FVKESK in the germline V gene. CDR3 nucleotides: TGTGCCAGCAGCCCCCTTGGGAGCGGGGGTGCTCGCGGAGATACGCAGTATTTT. Translating gives CASSPLGSGGARGDTQYF.

This clone was seen a few times. The chain combines TRBV19 with TRBJ1-3; D not resolved. V lost 6 bases to trimming and J lost 2 bases, with 8 bases between them. CDR1 and CDR2 from the germline V gene are LNHDA and SQIVND (reference sequence). The CDR3 covers 13 residues. The CDR3 bases are TGTGCCAGTAGGAGGGATACTGGAAACACCATATATTTT. Its protein is CASRRDTGNTIYF.

The chain combines TRBV6-1 with TRBJ1-1; D unclear. This CDR3 spans 11 amino acids. Trimming took 3 bases from V and 11 from J, leaving 10 bases between them. Germline assignment: CDR1 MNHNS and CDR2 SASEGT. CDR3 region: CASSDARLAFF. CDR3 nucleotide sequence: TGTGCCAGCAGTGACGCCCGACTGGCTTTCTTT.

This chain joins TRBV5-1 and TRBJ1-4; 8 nucleotides align to TRBD1. Germline V gene sequence: CDR1 SGHRS, CDR2 YFSETQ. V was clipped by 7 bases and J by 4 bases; unmatched bases: 6. The CDR3 sequence is 14 residues long. The DNA of the CDR3 is TGCGCCAGCCGTCAAACAGGGGGTAATGAAAAACTGTTTTTT. Translated, it gives CASRQTGGNEKLFF.

This clone was picked up one time. The chain has TRBV15 and TRBJ1-5, with TRBD1 matching over 11 bases. This CDR3 region has 18 residues. CDR1 is LNHNV and CDR2 is YYDKDF in the germline V gene (reference sequence). The V gene end was trimmed by 0 bases and the J gene end by 1 base; junction bases not matched to a gene: 5. The CDR3 protein is CATSRDGGTGGSNQPQHF. The CDR3 bases are TGTGCCACCAGCAGAGACGGCGGGACAGGGGGAAGCAATCAGCCCCAGCATTTT.